The clone carrying this TCR beta chain was seen more than once but under ten times. This specimen comes from a study of blood T cells in healthy people across ages. This CDR3 comprises 14 residues. Trimming took off 4 bases at V and 6 bases at J, with 12 bases between the two ends. Germline lookup yields CDR1 SEHNR and CDR2 FQNEAQ (reference sequence). A second about 6 to 11 cycle PCR used barcoded and J-beta primers. From the 5' RACE reads, TCRdb called clonotypes with MiXCR, one entry per CDR3 protein. The sample gives 800,000 or so distinct CDR3 sequences, just under 25% of which show up once; under 4.5% is in the top ten. This sample also appeared in a second study, on T cells of mothers and their children.

The V and J genes are TRBV7-9 and TRBJ2-2; D is unclear. The sample comprised blood. The receptor was isolated from a boy younger than 18 in good health. The CDR3 bases are TGTGCCAGCAGCTCCGAAATTGGCCCCGGGGAGCTGTTTTTT. The encoded protein is CASSSEIGPGELFF.